These 30 T cell receptor beta chains originate from one sample sequenced in a study of T cell changes during pregnancy in multiple sclerosis (dated by TCRdb to the late 2010s). The library was produced with the immunoSEQ multiplex PCR assay. TCRdb holds this immuneACCESS table with in-frame rearrangements only. Some clones are missing; in checked studies, unresolved V genes explain under half, and the rest has no known cause. This sample holds 28,000 or so clones; about nine tenths were observed only once. The top ten hold under 8% of the sample. The source material was CD8+ T cells from peripheral blood mononuclear cells, sampled before pregnancy. These receptors were taken from a female donor with multiple sclerosis, enrolled in a pregnancy study.

The V and J genes are TRBV19 and TRBJ1-2; TRBD1 might be the D (5 bases). CDR1 and CDR2 (germline): LNHDA, SQIVND (reference sequence). The CDR3 extends over 13 amino acids. Trimming removed 2 bases from V and 5 bases from J, with 9 bases in between. The DNA of the CDR3 is TGTGCCAGTAGTATATGGACACATTATGGCTACACCTTC. Translating it yields CASSIWTHYGYTF.

This chain's CDR3 is CSDLGTNSYNEQFF. CDR3 coding DNA: TGCAGCGACCTCGGGACAAACTCCTACAATGAGCAGTTCTTC. The chain combines TRBV29-1 with TRBJ2-1; D possibly corresponds to TRBD1 (6 bases). The V end was cut by 7 bases, the J end by 0 bases, with 13 bases between. This CDR3 is 14 amino acids long. Per germline, CDR1 SQVTM and CDR2 ANQGSEA.

The V gene is TRBV28, the J gene TRBJ2-7; D gene uncertain. The germline V gene encodes CDR1 MDHEN and CDR2 SYDVKM. V was trimmed by 2 bases and J by 0 bases, leaving 8 bases between them. CDR3 size: 14 residues. This CDR3 is CASSLRSSSYEQYF. Here the CDR3 DNA reads TGTGCCAGCAGTTTACGGTCGAGCTCCTACGAGCAGTACTTC. The full variable domain, its missing parts supplied by reference TRBV28 and TRBJ2-7, is DVKVTQSSRYLVKRTGEKVFLECVQDMDHENMFWYRQDPGLGLRLIYFSYDVKMKEKGDIPEGYSVSREKKERFSLILESASTNQTSMYLCASSLRSSSYEQYFGPGTRLTVT.

V and J are TRBV5-1 and TRBJ2-7; D is unclear. There are 13 residues in the CDR3. V was pared by 4 bases and J by 3 bases, with 11 bases between. Germline V gene sequence: CDR1 SGHRS, CDR2 YFSETQ. DNA of the CDR3: TGCGCCAGCAGCCCCGGGTCCGGCTACGAGCAGTACTTC. Its translation: CASSPGSGYEQYF.

This clone was seen a single time. The CDR3 DNA sequence: TGTGCCAGCAGTGAAGGCCCTATAGCCTACGAGCAGTACTTC. Translation gives CASSEGPIAYEQYF. This chain uses TRBV2 with TRBJ2-7; no reliable D call. V lost 1 base and J 2 bases, leaving 9 bases between the germline ends. Germline CDR1 is SNHLY and CDR2 is FYNNEI. The length of the CDR3 is 14 residues.

The V call is TRBV4-3, the J call TRBJ2-7; 7 nucleotides line up with TRBD1. CDR3 size: 16 residues. V was pared by 0 bases and J by 3 bases, with 8 bases of the junction left unmatched. From germline, CDR1 is LGHNA and CDR2 YSLEER. The DNA of the CDR3 is TGCGCCAGCAGCCAAGATCTTACAGGGGCACTCTACGAGCAGTACTTC. Translated: CASSQDLTGALYEQYF.

The rearrangement uses TRBV5-1 and TRBJ2-3; TRBD1 might be the D (6 bases). The germline CDR1 and CDR2 sequences are SGHRS and YFSETQ. CDR3 length: 17 amino acids. V gave up 0 bases and J gave up 1 base, with 15 bases separating them. The CDR3 is CASSLEVAGAGTDTQYF. The CDR3, as DNA: TGCGCCAGCAGCTTGGAGGTGGCAGGGGCGGGCACAGATACGCAGTATTTT.

The chain links TRBV27 to TRBJ2-7, with TRBD2 matching 14 bases. CDR1 MNHEY and CDR2 SMNVEV come from the germline V gene (reference sequence). This CDR3 spans 17 amino acids. The J segment lost 0 bases and the V segment lost 8 bases, leaving 9 bases of the junction unmatched. The CDR3 here is CASGTRLAGGNSYEQYF. The CDR3 DNA is TGTGCCAGCGGGACACGACTAGCGGGAGGGAACTCCTACGAGCAGTACTTC.

The chain uses TRBV6-1 and TRBJ2-7; a weak D match, TRBD1 (6 bases). The CDR3 length is 15 residues. Germline loops: CDR1 MNHNS, CDR2 SASEGT. Trimming removed 6 bases at V and 0 bases at J, with 15 bases between. The CDR3 nucleotides read TGTGCCAGCAGCACCTCCGAGGACAGCTCCTACGAGCAGTACTTC. Protein product: CASSTSEDSSYEQYF.

This chain uses TRBV7-9 with TRBJ2-5; 9 nucleotides agree with TRBD2. Trimming took 6 bases from V and 5 from J; bases not matched to a gene: 7. The CDR3 covers 14 residues. CDR1 SEHNR and CDR2 FQNEAQ come from the germline V gene (reference sequence). In nucleotides, the CDR3 is TGTGCCAGCAGTAGCGGGAGCTTACAGGAGACCCAGTACTTC. This codes for CASSSGSLQETQYF.

This clone was counted between two and nine times. This sequence joins TRBV2 and TRBJ1-1; 7 bases fit TRBD1. The germline V gene encodes CDR1 SNHLY and CDR2 FYNNEI. The CDR3 is 12 amino acids. Trimming cost V 11 bases and J 6 bases; bases outside gene matches: 9. DNA of the CDR3: TGTGCCCCGGCAGGGGGTAGCGCTGAAGCTTTCTTT. Protein sequence: CAPAGGSAEAFF.

This chain links TRBV5-1 with TRBJ1-1; 7 nucleotides match TRBD1. V shed 1 base, J shed 0 bases, and the junction held 6 bases outside the gene matches. CDR3 length: 16 amino acids. Germline V gene lookup returns CDR1 SGHRS and CDR2 YFSETQ. The CDR3 here is CASSLRLQGLNTEAFF. The CDR3 nucleotides read TGCGCCAGCAGCTTGAGGCTACAGGGGCTGAACACTGAAGCTTTCTTT.

V is TRBV25-1 and J is TRBJ2-5; 7 nucleotides match TRBD1. The DNA end is a closer match to TRBJ2-7, so the J assignment may be wrong. The CDR3 runs 13 residues. In germline, CDR1 is MGHDK, CDR2 SYGVNS. This CDR3 reads CASLGGVTYEQYF. CDR3 nucleotides: TGTGCCAGCCTAGGGGGCGTCACCTACGAGCAGTACTTC.

The V gene is TRBV10-3, the J gene TRBJ1-3, with D maybe TRBD1 (6 bases). V was trimmed by 0 bases and J by 2 bases, leaving 20 bases between them. In germline, CDR1 is ENHRY, CDR2 SYGVKD. This CDR3 comprises 19 residues. CDR3 DNA: TGTGCCATCAGTGAGTCGGGCCTAGGACAGCCTTTCGCTGGAAACACCATATATTTT. Amino acid sequence: CAISESGLGQPFAGNTIYF.

J is TRBJ2-7 and V is TRBV5-1, with 8 bases identical to TRBD2. Germline CDR1 SGHRS, CDR2 YFSETQ. The CDR3 runs 16 residues. The junction had 13 bases not matched to a gene; V was cut back by 4 bases and J by 4 bases. CDR3 sequence reads: CASSPPSGRALYEQYF. DNA for the CDR3: TGCGCCAGCAGCCCTCCCTCCGGGAGGGCGTTATACGAGCAGTACTTC.

CDR3 bases: TGCGCCAGCAGCTCCGCCGGAGGGCCCTGGAGCTCCTACGAGCAGTACTTC. Translating it yields CASSSAGGPWSSYEQYF. This sequence joins TRBV5-1 and TRBJ2-7; D is possibly TRBD2 (6 bases). V was trimmed by 3 bases and J by 0 bases, leaving 19 bases between them. The germline CDR1 and CDR2 sequences are SGHRS and YFSETQ. The CDR3 runs to 17 residues.

The V call is TRBV28, the J call TRBJ1-2; 7 nucleotides align to TRBD1. The CDR3 runs to 16 residues. The germline V gene has CDR1 MDHEN and CDR2 SYDVKM. Losses at the gene ends were 5 bases for V and 6 bases for J; bases not matched to a gene: 15. The CDR3 DNA reads as TGTGCCAGCAGTCACGACAGGGAACTAAGTACGGATGGCTACACCTTC. It is translated as CASSHDRELSTDGYTF.

This chain uses TRBV2 with TRBJ2-7, with TRBD2 identical over 9 bases. V lost 9 bases, J lost 3 bases, and 9 bases stayed unmatched. CDR1 and CDR2 (germline): SNHLY, FYNNEI. The CDR3 extends over 14 amino acids. The CDR3 here is CASSAGGPGYEQYF. CDR3 nucleotides: TGTGCCAGTTCGGCGGGAGGGCCGGGCTACGAGCAGTACTTC.

The chain links TRBV12-5 to TRBJ2-2; D call uncertain. Looked up from germline, CDR1 is LGHNT and CDR2 is FRNRAP. This CDR3 contains 13 residues. V lost 0 bases and J 7 bases, leaving 6 bases between the germline ends. The CDR3 sequence: CASGLVLYGELFF. Written as DNA, the CDR3 is TGTGCTAGTGGTTTGGTACTTTACGGGGAGCTGTTTTTT.

The chain recombines TRBV6-1 with TRBJ2-3, with TRBD2 matching over 12 bases. This CDR3 is 19 amino acids long. The ends lost 0 bases at V and 6 bases at J; junction bases unmatched: 13. CDR1 MNHNS and CDR2 SASEGT come from the germline V gene. In DNA form, the CDR3 reads TGTGCCAGCAGTGAAGCGGTACTAGCGGGAGGACGGGCTGGGGATACGCAGTATTTT. This encodes CASSEAVLAGGRAGDTQYF.

This sequence joins TRBV18 and TRBJ2-3; 7 positions match TRBD2. Germline values: CDR1 KGHSH, CDR2 LQKENI. The V segment lost 3 bases and the J segment 3 bases; nucleotides outside the gene matches: 3. This CDR3 region has 14 residues. As DNA, the CDR3 is TGTGCCAGCTCACCTTGGGGAGGGACAGATACGCAGTATTTT. Encoded protein: CASSPWGGTDTQYF. Looking up the rest from reference TRBV18 and TRBJ2-3 gives the full variable domain: NAGVMQNPRHLVRRRGQEARLRCSPMKGHSHVYWYRQLPEEGLKFMVYLQKENIIDESGMPKERFSAEFPKEGPSILRIQQVVRGDSAAYFCASSPWGGTDTQYFGPGTRLTVL.

The chain is built from TRBV27 and TRBJ2-7, with D possibly TRBD2 on 5 matching bases. The V end lost 11 bases, the J end lost 6 bases, and 20 bases lay between the germline ends. CDR1 is MNHEY and CDR2 is SMNVEV in the germline V gene (reference sequence). This CDR3 comprises 13 residues. The CDR3 reads CAAYDGERSEQYF. The DNA for the CDR3 is TGTGCCGCATATGACGGGGAGAGATCCGAGCAGTACTTC.

J is TRBJ2-1 and V is TRBV13; D remains unclear. Trimming took 0 bases from V and 7 from J, leaving 7 bases between them. The V gene's germline CDR1 is PRHDT and CDR2 FYEKMQ (reference sequence). The CDR3 consists of 13 residues. CDR3 sequence: CASSLGAENEQFF. The CDR3 nucleotides read TGTGCCAGCAGCTTAGGGGCGGAGAATGAGCAGTTCTTC.

The chain couples TRBV6-4 to TRBJ2-3; maybe TRBD2 (6 bases). This CDR3 spans 15 amino acids. The germline V gene encodes CDR1 MRHNA and CDR2 SNTAGT. V was cut by 6 bases and J by 2 bases, with 15 bases left in between. CDR3 amino acids: CASSDRAGATDTQYF. DNA for the CDR3: TGTGCCAGCAGCGACCGAGCGGGTGCCACAGATACGCAGTATTTT.

The chain is built from TRBV28 and TRBJ2-3, with TRBD1 identical over 11 bases. The CDR3 covers 14 residues. Germline V lookup: CDR1 MDHEN, CDR2 SYDVKM. Trimming cost V 6 bases and J 5 bases; bases outside gene matches: 4. CDR3 region: CASSPGTGGDTQYF. CDR3 bases: TGTGCCAGCAGCCCCGGGACAGGGGGAGATACGCAGTATTTT.

This clone was seen a single time. The chain employs TRBV21-1 and TRBJ2-1; the D segment call TRBD1 is taken from the table without a DNA check. TRBV21-1 is reported as a pseudogene. The CDR3 totals 16 residues. Written as DNA, the CDR3 is TGTGCCAGCAGCAAAGAAGGAGCAGGGCTGGACAATGAGCAGTTCTTC. It encodes CASSKEGAGLDNEQFF.

The gene calls are TRBV7-8 and TRBJ1-5; tentatively, D is TRBD1 (6 bases). The V gene's germline CDR1 is SGHVS and CDR2 FQNEAQ. Trimming shortened V by 5 bases and J by 0 bases, and 17 bases separated the two germline ends. The CDR3 loop spans 17 amino acids. The CDR3: CASSLGTLTYSNQPQHF. The CDR3 region has the DNA TGTGCCAGCAGCCTCGGGACATTGACTTATAGCAATCAGCCCCAGCATTTT.

The rearrangement links TRBV27 to TRBJ2-1; possibly TRBD1 for D (5 bases). The CDR3 spans 12 residues. CDR1 is MNHEY and CDR2 is SMNVEV in the germline V gene (reference sequence). The V end was cut by 4 bases, the J end by 6 bases, with 7 bases between. CDR3 protein: CASSSQGNEQFF. The CDR3 DNA reads TGTGCCAGCAGTTCCCAGGGCAATGAGCAGTTCTTC.

In regard to this clone: Relative to the germline gene, one junction end is altered; a read error may explain this. The chain is built from TRBV7-7 and TRBJ2-1, with 13 bases identical to TRBD2. The germline V gene has CDR1 SSHAT and CDR2 FNYEAQ (reference sequence). The CDR3 length is 15 residues. The CDR3 nucleotides are TGTGCTAGCAGCCCGGGACTAGCGGGACTGAATGAGCAGTTCTTC. This encodes CASSPGLAGLNEQFF.

This clone was observed a few times. This rearrangement joins TRBV11-1 to TRBJ2-1; TRBD1 matches at 8 bases. V trimming: 6 bases; J trimming: 3 bases; junction bases outside the gene matches: 7. Germline lookup yields CDR1 SGHAT and CDR2 FQDESV (reference sequence). The CDR3 loop spans 15 amino acids. The CDR3 spells CASRGGQGLYNEQFF. The CDR3 nucleotides read TGTGCCAGCAGAGGAGGACAGGGCCTCTACAATGAGCAGTTCTTC. Variable domain in full (rest from reference TRBV11-1 and TRBJ2-1): EAEVAQSPRYKITEKSQAVAFWCDPISGHATLYWYRQILGQGPELLVQFQDESVVDDSQLPKDRFSAERLKGVDSTLKIQPAELGDSAMYLCASRGGQGLYNEQFFGPGTRLTVL.